The 31 T cell receptor beta chains below were found in one sample sequenced in a study of spatial heterogeneity in lung cancer. Time point specified: blood at routine non-recurrence follow-up after resection. Unsorted whole RNA from tumor, nontumor lung or frozen PBMC underwent sequencing. A single record per CDR3 protein comes from TCRdb applying MiXCR to the 5' RACE reads. The sample contains around 110,000 distinct CDR3 sequences, 9% to 15% of which appear only once. The sequencing here drew on PBMCs, taken at follow-up. The receptors stem from a male donor with early-stage non-small cell lung cancer.

This clonotype was seen repeatedly, ten times or more. The rearrangement uses TRBV28 and TRBJ2-7, with a weak D call TRBD2 (6 bases). Germline CDR1 is MDHEN and CDR2 is SYDVKM. V lost 6 bases, J lost 2 bases, and 20 bases lay in between. This CDR3 spans 16 amino acids. CDR3 sequence: CASSEPGEGRTYEQYF. The CDR3 nucleotides are TGTGCCAGCAGCGAACCGGGGGAAGGGCGGACCTACGAGCAGTACTTC.

This clonotype came up many times. CDR3 amino acids: CASSLGGPIQETQYF. The DNA for the CDR3 is TGTGCCAGCAGCTTAGGAGGCCCCATCCAAGAGACCCAGTACTTC. V and J are TRBV7-8 and TRBJ2-5, with D unclear. Looked up from germline, CDR1 is SGHVS and CDR2 is FQNEAQ. V was cut by 1 base and J by 1 base, with 10 bases left in between. The CDR3 totals 15 residues.

The chain uses TRBV29-1 and TRBJ2-7; TRBD2 is a possible D gene (6 bases). CDR1 and CDR2 from the germline V gene are SQVTM and ANQGSEA. V was pared by 5 bases and J by 2 bases, with 16 bases between. This CDR3 region has 14 residues. The CDR3 here is CSVKVRGGTYEQYF. In nucleotides, the CDR3 is TGCAGCGTTAAAGTCCGGGGCGGGACCTACGAGCAGTACTTC.

This rearrangement joins TRBV6-6 to TRBJ2-6; D ambiguous. Trimming shortened V by 10 bases and J by 2 bases, and 9 bases separated the two germline ends. CDR3 length: 13 amino acids. CDR1 MNHNY and CDR2 SVGAGI come from the germline V gene (reference sequence). As DNA, the CDR3 is TGTGCCATCGGTAATCCTGGGGCCAACGTCCTGACTTTC. Its protein is CAIGNPGANVLTF.

This clonotype came up a few times. The chain has TRBV9 and TRBJ2-3; the D is unclear. The CDR3 sequence is 15 residues long. V dropped 3 bases and J dropped 0 bases, with 11 bases sitting between them. Germline-derived CDR1 and CDR2 are SGDLS and YYNGEE. The CDR3 loop reads CASSGGSLSTDTQYF. CDR3 nucleotides: TGTGCCAGCAGCGGAGGAAGCTTGAGCACAGATACGCAGTATTTT.

J is TRBJ1-2 and V is TRBV20-1; maybe TRBD1 (5 bases). CDR3 length: 14 amino acids. V was trimmed by 3 bases and J by 8 bases, leaving 19 bases between them. Germline lookup yields CDR1 DFQATT and CDR2 SNEGSKA (reference sequence). In nucleotides, the CDR3 is TGCAGTGCTAGCAGACAAGAGGGGATATACGGCTACACCTTC. It is translated as CSASRQEGIYGYTF.

The chain has TRBV4-1 and TRBJ2-3; D is uncertain. Per the germline V gene, CDR1 is MGHRA and CDR2 is YSYEKL. This CDR3 is 15 amino acids long. V was clipped by 0 bases and J by 0 bases, with 7 bases between them. The CDR3 DNA sequence: TGCGCCAGCAGCCAAGATGCTACTAGCACAGATACGCAGTATTTT. Translating it yields CASSQDATSTDTQYF.

This clonotype showed up just a few times. The gene calls are TRBV29-1 and TRBJ2-7; a possible D gene is TRBD2 (6 bases). With 5 bases removed from V and 4 bases from J, the gap between germline ends came to 12 bases. This CDR3 region has 12 residues. In germline, CDR1 is SQVTM, CDR2 ANQGSEA. In DNA form, the CDR3 reads TGCAGCGTTATACTTGGGGGGTACGAGCAGTACTTC. This translates into CSVILGGYEQYF.

CDR3 sequence (DNA): TGTGCCACCAGCAGCCTCCGGACTAGCTTGAACACCGGGGAGCTGTTTTTT. Its protein is CATSSLRTSLNTGELFF. The chain has TRBV15 and TRBJ2-2, with 8 bases aligning to TRBD2. Germline V gene data show CDR1 as LNHNV and CDR2 as YYDKDF (reference sequence). This CDR3 contains 17 residues. V dropped 3 bases and J dropped 1; count of bases not matched to a gene: 7.

There are a few counts of this clonotype. The chain combines TRBV20-1 with TRBJ1-2; TRBD1 agrees at 8 bases. Germline V gene sequence: CDR1 DFQATT, CDR2 SNEGSKA (reference sequence). The CDR3 has 13 amino acids. The V segment lost 6 bases and the J segment 8 bases; nucleotides outside the gene matches: 11. The CDR3 coding sequence is TGCAGTGCCCCACAGACAGGGGTCGGCGGCTACACCTTC. This gives the protein CSAPQTGVGGYTF.

This clonotype appeared many times. The genes are TRBV7-8 and TRBJ1-4, with D possibly TRBD1 on 5 matching bases. Germline V lookup: CDR1 SGHVS, CDR2 FQNEAQ. Between the trimmed V and J ends, which lost 2 bases and 5 bases, there was a span of 18 bases. The CDR3 is 17 residues long. The chain's CDR3 is CASSLRRGTRANEKLFF. CDR3 bases: TGTGCCAGCAGCTTAAGGCGGGGGACGAGGGCGAATGAAAAACTGTTTTTT.

In its sample, this clonotype was seen a few times. The genes are TRBV20-1 and TRBJ2-5; TRBD1 aligns across 8 bases. V trimming: 4 bases; J trimming: 1 base; junction bases outside the gene matches: 8. The CDR3 covers 15 residues. CDR1 is DFQATT and CDR2 is SNEGSKA in the germline V gene (reference sequence). In nucleotides, the CDR3 is TGCAGTGCTACGACAGGGGCCGAGATCCAAGAGACCCAGTACTTC. The encoded protein is CSATTGAEIQETQYF.

This chain links TRBV24-1 with TRBJ2-3; D might be TRBD1 or TRBD2, each matching 6 bases. Germline V gene sequence: CDR1 KGHDR, CDR2 SFDVKD. V lost 4 bases to trimming and J lost 4 bases, with 17 bases between them. The CDR3 extends over 16 amino acids. CDR3 region: CATSDRSQGGPDTQYF. The CDR3, as DNA: TGTGCCACCAGTGACCGTTCACAGGGAGGCCCAGATACGCAGTATTTT.

This clonotype turned up a few times. The chain employs TRBV6-2 or TRBV6-3 and TRBJ1-5; D is uncertain. Looked up from germline, CDR1 is MNHEY and CDR2 is SVGEGT. This CDR3 spans 14 amino acids. The V end was cut by 7 bases, the J end by 2 bases, with 12 bases between. In DNA form, the CDR3 reads TGTGCCAGCATACCGGGGTCACGCAATCAGCCCCAGCATTTT. The encoded protein is CASIPGSRNQPQHF.

The chain carries TRBV6-5 and TRBJ2-7, with 8 bases aligning to TRBD2. The V and J ends lost 5 bases and 4 bases, in that order; junction bases with no gene match: 4. Germline loops: CDR1 MNHEY, CDR2 SVGAGI. The CDR3 covers 13 residues. CDR3 DNA sequence: TGTGCCAGCAGTGCGGGGGGAAGATACGAGCAGTACTTC. It codes for CASSAGGRYEQYF.

This clonotype occurred many times. The chain is built from TRBV28 and TRBJ2-5, with a weak D call TRBD1 (6 bases). This CDR3 comprises 12 residues. The V end lost 5 bases, the J end lost 5 bases, and 9 bases lay between the germline ends. Germline loops: CDR1 MDHEN, CDR2 SYDVKM. Written as DNA, the CDR3 is TGTGCCAGCAGTCAAGGACAGGAGACCCAGTACTTC. As protein: CASSQGQETQYF.

This clonotype has only a few counts. J is TRBJ2-1 and V is TRBV19; D remains ambiguous. The CDR3 runs 15 residues. V gave up 7 bases and J gave up 0 bases, with 13 bases separating them. Germline CDR1 reads LNHDA; CDR2 reads SQIVND (reference sequence). The DNA for the CDR3 is TGTGCCAGTACCCTAGATTGGAGCTCCTACAATGAGCAGTTCTTC. Protein: CASTLDWSSYNEQFF.

This clonotype occurred many times. The rearrangement uses TRBV10-2 and TRBJ1-6, with 7 nucleotides matching TRBD1. The germline CDR1 and CDR2 sequences are WSHSY and SAAADI. V was clipped by 2 bases and J by 6 bases; unmatched bases: 1. The CDR3 extends over 14 amino acids. CDR3 sequence (DNA): TGCGCCAGCAGTGAGAGACAGGGTAATTCACCCCTCCACTTT. This sequence encodes CASSERQGNSPLHF.

This chain joins TRBV2 and TRBJ2-3, with D possibly TRBD2 on 6 matching bases. Between the trimmed V and J ends, which lost 5 bases and 4 bases, there was a span of 13 bases. The CDR3 has 14 amino acids. CDR1 is SNHLY, CDR2 FYNNEI, per germline. The DNA of the CDR3 is TGTGCCAGCAGTTTTGGGGGGAGCGCAGATACGCAGTATTTT. Protein product: CASSFGGSADTQYF. Together with reference TRBV2 and TRBJ2-3, the CDR3 gives the full variable domain: EPEVTQTPSHQVTQMGQEVILRCVPISNHLYFYWYRQILGQKVEFLVSFYNNEISEKSEIFDDQFSVERPDGSNFTLKIRSTKLEDSAMYFCASSFGGSADTQYFGPGTRLTVL.

This chain uses TRBV20-1 with TRBJ1-5; TRBD1 agrees at 10 bases. The V and J ends lost 6 bases and 3 bases, in that order; junction bases with no gene match: 11. CDR1 and CDR2 from the germline V gene are DFQATT and SNEGSKA (reference sequence). There are 16 residues in the CDR3. CDR3 protein: CSARDRDRGPNQPQHF. For the CDR3, the DNA is TGCAGTGCCCGGGACCGGGACAGGGGCCCCAATCAGCCCCAGCATTTT.

This clonotype was counted a few times. The rearrangement links TRBV6-1 to TRBJ1-1, with TRBD1 matching 8 bases. There are 17 residues in the CDR3. The J segment lost 1 base and the V segment lost 2 bases, leaving 9 bases of the junction unmatched. CDR1 is MNHNS, CDR2 SASEGT, per germline. CDR3 protein: CASSERARGQGNTEAFF. The DNA of the CDR3 is TGTGCCAGCAGTGAAAGGGCGCGTGGACAGGGGAACACTGAAGCTTTCTTT.

The rearrangement joins TRBV6-6 to TRBJ1-2; 10 bases match TRBD1. Trimming took 2 bases from V and 6 from J; bases not matched to a gene: 12. The germline gives CDR1 MNHNY, CDR2 SVGAGI (reference sequence). The CDR3 is 17 residues long. The CDR3: CASSYETRDRGIHGYTF. CDR3 in DNA: TGTGCCAGCAGTTACGAAACCCGGGACAGGGGAATACATGGCTACACCTTC.

The rearrangement joins TRBV20-1 to TRBJ1-6; D ambiguous. The CDR3 length is 13 residues. CDR1 is DFQATT, CDR2 SNEGSKA, per germline (reference sequence). The V end lost 2 bases, the J end lost 14 bases, and 16 bases lay between the germline ends. The CDR3 DNA sequence: TGCAGTGCTAGATTCGGGCCGTCTGGGGCCCTCCACTTT. This translates into CSARFGPSGALHF.

The V gene is TRBV5-1, the J gene TRBJ2-7; tentatively, D is TRBD1 or TRBD2 (5 bases each). The ends were cut back, 4 bases at V and 3 bases at J, with 20 bases in the middle. CDR3 size: 16 residues. Germline CDR1 reads SGHRS; CDR2 reads YFSETQ. The CDR3 DNA is TGCGCCAGCAGCCTACAACCGCCTATGGGGGTCTACGAGCAGTACTTC. It is translated as CASSLQPPMGVYEQYF.

The chain recombines TRBV28 with TRBJ2-7, with D maybe TRBD2 (7 bases). V lost 3 bases, J lost 9 bases, and 18 bases lay in between. CDR3 size: 14 residues. CDR1 and CDR2 (germline): MDHEN, SYDVKM. DNA of the CDR3: TGTGCCAGCAGTTTTCTTCGGGGGGCCCTCGGGCAGTACTTC. Its protein product is CASSFLRGALGQYF.

At least ten counts were recorded for this clonotype. The chain has TRBV12-3 or TRBV12-4 and TRBJ1-1; TRBD1 is a possible D gene (5 bases). The CDR3 covers 13 residues. The V end was cut by 4 bases, the J end by 5 bases, with 11 bases between. The CDR3 loop reads CASSSGFLTEAFF. The CDR3 DNA follows: TGTGCCAGCAGTTCAGGGTTTTTAACTGAAGCTTTCTTT.

The sample holds a few counts of this clonotype. The chain links TRBV5-1 to TRBJ2-3, with D possibly being TRBD2 (5 bases). The germline V and J ends were trimmed by 0 bases and 5 bases, with 10 bases remaining between them. This CDR3 comprises 14 residues. The germline CDR1 and CDR2 sequences are SGHRS and YFSETQ. DNA of the CDR3: TGCGCCAGCAGCTTGGATCGGGGTGGAGATACGCAGTATTTT. The encoded protein is CASSLDRGGDTQYF.

This clonotype was seen only a few times. This chain uses TRBV30 with TRBJ2-7; 9 bases agree with TRBD1. CDR1 is GTSNPN and CDR2 is SVGIG in the germline V gene (reference sequence). This CDR3 region has 14 residues. V gave up 2 bases and J gave up 1 base; unmatched junction bases: 3. The CDR3 coding sequence is TGTGCCTGGAGTCGCGGGACAGGGTCCTACGAGCAGTACTTC. Translated: CAWSRGTGSYEQYF.

The rearrangement joins TRBV9 to TRBJ2-2; D unresolved. V lost 4 bases and J lost 3, with 16 bases in between. There are 16 residues in the CDR3. The germline V gene has CDR1 SGDLS and CDR2 YYNGEE. The CDR3 DNA is TGTGCCAGCAGCCGTCGCCCTGGAAAGGACACCGGGGAGCTGTTTTTT. Translating it yields CASSRRPGKDTGELFF.

This clonotype was counted ten times or more. The V call is TRBV7-9, the J call TRBJ1-4, with D unresolved. CDR1 SEHNR and CDR2 FQNEAQ come from the germline V gene (reference sequence). V lost 0 bases, J lost 7 bases, and 12 bases lay in between. CDR3 size: 15 residues. The CDR3 DNA reads TGTGCCAGCAGCTTAGCTTCTGGGCGAGGTGAAAAACTGTTTTTT. As protein: CASSLASGRGEKLFF.

The sample holds one count of this clonotype. Given a much more abundant clone one base away, this may be a read error. This CDR3 fails to terminate in the conserved phenylalanine or tryptophan, so it likely reflects a read error. The chain links TRBV2 to TRBJ2-3, with D maybe TRBD2 (7 bases). Germline lookup yields CDR1 SNHLY and CDR2 FYNNEI. The CDR3 length is 15 residues. V was cut by 7 bases and J by 2 bases, with 16 bases left in between. CDR3 sequence (DNA): TGTGCCAGCAACCCTGGGGGGGGCCTCACAGATACGCAGTATTAT. It encodes CASNPGGGLTDTQYY.